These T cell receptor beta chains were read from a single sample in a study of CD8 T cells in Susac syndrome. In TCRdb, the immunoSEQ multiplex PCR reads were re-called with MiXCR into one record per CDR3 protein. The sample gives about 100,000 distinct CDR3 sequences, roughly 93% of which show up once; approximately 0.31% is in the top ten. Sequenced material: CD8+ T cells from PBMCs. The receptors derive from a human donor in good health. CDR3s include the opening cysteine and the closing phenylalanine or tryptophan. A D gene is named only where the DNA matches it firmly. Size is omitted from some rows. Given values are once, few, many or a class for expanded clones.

CDR3nt: TGTGCCTCTGAAGGGAACGAGCAGTACTTC
CDR3aa: CASEGNEQYF
d_gene: -
j_gene: TRBJ2-7
abundance: -
v_gene: TRBV2

CDR3nt: TGTGCCAGCAGCTTATTTCCCCCTAGCGGGGGGGCCATTGAGCAGTTCTTC
CDR3aa: CASSLFPPSGGAIEQFF
d_gene: TRBD2
j_gene: TRBJ2-1
abundance: once
v_gene: TRBV7-8

CDR3nt: TGTGCCAGCAGTTACGCGGGGTGGGAGACCCAGTACTTC
CDR3aa: CASSYAGWETQYF
d_gene: -
j_gene: TRBJ2-5
abundance: -
v_gene: TRBV6-5

CDR3nt: TGCGCCAGCAGCCACGAAGGGGAGCGGGCAAACATTCAGTACTTC
CDR3aa: CASSHEGERANIQYF
d_gene: -
j_gene: TRBJ2-4
abundance: -
v_gene: TRBV5-1

CDR3nt: TGTGCCAGTAGAGGGACAGACTATGGCTACACCTTC
CDR3aa: CASRGTDYGYTF
d_gene: TRBD1
j_gene: TRBJ1-2
abundance: -
v_gene: TRBV6-5

CDR3nt: TGCAGTGCGTGTGACAGGAGCTATAGCAATCAGCCCCAGCATTTT
CDR3aa: CSACDRSYSNQPQHF
d_gene: -
j_gene: TRBJ1-5
abundance: -
v_gene: TRBV20-1

CDR3nt: TGTGCCAGCAGCTTAATTAAGGCAGGGCATGGCTACACCTTC
CDR3aa: CASSLIKAGHGYTF
d_gene: -
j_gene: TRBJ1-2
abundance: -
v_gene: TRBV7-8

CDR3nt: TGTGCCAGCAGCTTGGGGCGAAACACCATATATTTT
CDR3aa: CASSLGRNTIYF
d_gene: -
j_gene: TRBJ1-3
abundance: -
v_gene: TRBV7-9

CDR3nt: TGTGCCTGGAGTGTAGCGAACACCGGGGAGCTGTTTTTT
CDR3aa: CAWSVANTGELFF
d_gene: -
j_gene: TRBJ2-2
abundance: once
v_gene: TRBV30

CDR3nt: TGTGCCAGCAGCCACCCCGCTGAAGCCAAAAACATTCAGTACTTC
CDR3aa: CASSHPAEAKNIQYF
d_gene: -
j_gene: TRBJ2-4
abundance: -
v_gene: TRBV7-8

CDR3nt: TGTGCCAGCGGACCCGACAGCGAAGCTTTCTTT
CDR3aa: CASGPDSEAFF
d_gene: -
j_gene: TRBJ1-1
abundance: once
v_gene: TRBV7-9

CDR3nt: TGTGCCATCAGCCCAGGGGGCGAGTTTTTTAACTATGGCTACACCTTC
CDR3aa: CAISPGGEFFNYGYTF
d_gene: TRBD1
j_gene: TRBJ1-2
abundance: -
v_gene: TRBV10-3

CDR3nt: TGCGCCAGCAGCTTGGCCGGCTCAATCTACGAGCAGTACTTC
CDR3aa: CASSLAGSIYEQYF
d_gene: -
j_gene: TRBJ2-7
abundance: -
v_gene: TRBV5-1

CDR3nt: TGTGCCAGCAGCTTATCGGGACTTTCCTACGAGCAGTACTTC
CDR3aa: CASSLSGLSYEQYF
d_gene: -
j_gene: TRBJ2-7
abundance: few
v_gene: TRBV7-3

CDR3nt: TGCAGCGCCGAAATTAGCACAGATACGCAGTATTTT
CDR3aa: CSAEISTDTQYF
d_gene: -
j_gene: TRBJ2-3
abundance: -
v_gene: TRBV29-1

CDR3nt: TGTGCCAGCAGCTGGGGGGGAGGGTGGAATGAGCAGTTCTTC
CDR3aa: CASSWGGGWNEQFF
d_gene: TRBD2
j_gene: TRBJ2-1
abundance: -
v_gene: TRBV5-4

CDR3nt: TGTGCCAGCAGCGTAGTCCAGACAACTAACTATGGCTACACCTTC
CDR3aa: CASSVVQTTNYGYTF
d_gene: -
j_gene: TRBJ1-2
abundance: -
v_gene: TRBV9

CDR3nt: TGTGCCAGCAGTCCCGGGACAGGGGTCGAGCAGTACTTC
CDR3aa: CASSPGTGVEQYF
d_gene: TRBD1
j_gene: TRBJ2-7
abundance: -
v_gene: TRBV27

CDR3nt: TGTGCCCGCCGGGGCCCCAATGACCCCAAAAACATTCAGTACTTC
CDR3aa: CARRGPNDPKNIQYF
d_gene: -
j_gene: TRBJ2-4
abundance: -
v_gene: TRBV7-2

CDR3nt: TGTGCCAGCACCTGGGGGGATGAGCAGTTCTTC
CDR3aa: CASTWGDEQFF
d_gene: -
j_gene: TRBJ2-1
abundance: -
v_gene: TRBV7-6

CDR3nt: TGTGCCAGTAGTACCGGGGGGAGGTACGAGCAGTACTTC
CDR3aa: CASSTGGRYEQYF
d_gene: TRBD2
j_gene: TRBJ2-7
abundance: -
v_gene: TRBV19

CDR3nt: TGTGCCAGCAGTGAATACGAGCAGTACTTC
CDR3aa: CASSEYEQYF
d_gene: -
j_gene: TRBJ2-7
abundance: -
v_gene: TRBV25-1

CDR3nt: TGCAGCGTGCTCCGGGGGACAGAGGCTTTCTTT
CDR3aa: CSVLRGTEAFF
d_gene: TRBD1
j_gene: TRBJ1-1
abundance: -
v_gene: TRBV29-1

CDR3nt: TGCGCCAGCAGCCGAGAAATGGGGTTGAACACTGAAGCTTTCTTT
CDR3aa: CASSREMGLNTEAFF
d_gene: -
j_gene: TRBJ1-1
abundance: -
v_gene: TRBV4-1

CDR3nt: TGTGCCAGCAGCCCAGGACAGGGGATGGGGGAGACCCAGTACTTC
CDR3aa: CASSPGQGMGETQYF
d_gene: TRBD1
j_gene: TRBJ2-5
abundance: -
v_gene: TRBV5-4

CDR3nt: TGCAGCGTTGAAGATCCCGGACTAGCGGGGCGGAATGAGCAGTTCTTC
CDR3aa: CSVEDPGLAGRNEQFF
d_gene: TRBD2
j_gene: TRBJ2-1
abundance: -
v_gene: TRBV29-1

CDR3nt: TGTGCCACCAGTGACCCCAGGGACCCTCGGGGCGAGCAGTACTTC
CDR3aa: CATSDPRDPRGEQYF
d_gene: -
j_gene: TRBJ2-7
abundance: -
v_gene: TRBV24-1

CDR3nt: TGTGCCAGCAGCTCCGCCGGGGCGACAACCTACGAGCAGTACTTC
CDR3aa: CASSSAGATTYEQYF
d_gene: -
j_gene: TRBJ2-7
abundance: -
v_gene: TRBV13

CDR3nt: TGTGCCAGTAGTATTCAGGGTGTGGAGGACCCCCTCCACTTT
CDR3aa: CASSIQGVEDPLHF
d_gene: -
j_gene: TRBJ1-6
abundance: -
v_gene: TRBV19

CDR3nt: TGTGCCAGCAGCGCCACCAATAGCCCGACAGGGGGCTTAATCGATGGGGAGACCCAGTACTTC
CDR3aa: CASSATNSPTGGLIDGETQYF
d_gene: TRBD1
j_gene: TRBJ2-5
abundance: -
v_gene: TRBV9

CDR3nt: TGTGCCAGCAATGAGAACTATGGCTACACCTTC
CDR3aa: CASNENYGYTF
d_gene: -
j_gene: TRBJ1-2
abundance: once
v_gene: TRBV2

CDR3nt: TGTGCCAGCAGCGTAGAAGGGGGATCCTCCTACGAGCAGTACTTC
CDR3aa: CASSVEGGSSYEQYF
d_gene: -
j_gene: TRBJ2-7
abundance: -
v_gene: TRBV9

CDR3nt: TGTGCCTGGAGCGATTACCCGTTGGCAGGCCAAGAGACCCAGTACTTC
CDR3aa: CAWSDYPLAGQETQYF
d_gene: -
j_gene: TRBJ2-5
abundance: -
v_gene: TRBV30

CDR3nt: TGCGCCACCCGCCAGGGGATGAACACTGAAGCTTTCTTT
CDR3aa: CATRQGMNTEAFF
d_gene: -
j_gene: TRBJ1-1
abundance: -
v_gene: TRBV10-2

CDR3nt: TGTGCCAGCAGCGGGTTTCAGAAAGACACCGGGGAGCTGTTTTTT
CDR3aa: CASSGFQKDTGELFF
d_gene: -
j_gene: TRBJ2-2
abundance: -
v_gene: TRBV6-1

CDR3nt: TGTGCCAGCAGCTTGGACGAGACCAGCTCCTACGAGCAGTACTTC
CDR3aa: CASSLDETSSYEQYF
d_gene: -
j_gene: TRBJ2-7
abundance: -
v_gene: TRBV5-4

CDR3nt: TGTGCCAGCAGGGTATGGACTAGCGGGGGGACCCCTCGGGAGACCCAGTACTTC
CDR3aa: CASRVWTSGGTPRETQYF
d_gene: TRBD2
j_gene: TRBJ2-5
abundance: -
v_gene: TRBV2

CDR3nt: TGCAGCGGAATAGCGGGTCCAACCGCTGAGCAGTTCTTC
CDR3aa: CSGIAGPTAEQFF
d_gene: TRBD2
j_gene: TRBJ2-1
abundance: -
v_gene: TRBV29-1

CDR3nt: TGTGCCAGCAGTCATCCCAATGAAAAACTGTTTTTT
CDR3aa: CASSHPNEKLFF
d_gene: -
j_gene: TRBJ1-4
abundance: -
v_gene: TRBV27

CDR3nt: TGTGCCACCAGCGCATTCCGGGACAGGGGTAACTATGGCTACACCTTC
CDR3aa: CATSAFRDRGNYGYTF
d_gene: TRBD1
j_gene: TRBJ1-2
abundance: -
v_gene: TRBV15

CDR3nt: TGTGCCAGCGGACAGGCCGATTACGAGCAGTACTTC
CDR3aa: CASGQADYEQYF
d_gene: TRBD1
j_gene: TRBJ2-7
abundance: -
v_gene: TRBV2

CDR3nt: TGTGCCACCAGCACCGGACAGGATGAAGTGGCCGGCTACACCTTC
CDR3aa: CATSTGQDEVAGYTF
d_gene: TRBD1
j_gene: TRBJ1-2
abundance: -
v_gene: TRBV15

CDR3nt: TGCTCGGGACAGGCATACGAGCAGTACTTC
CDR3aa: CSGQAYEQYF
d_gene: TRBD1
j_gene: TRBJ2-7
abundance: -
v_gene: TRBV7-3

CDR3nt: TGCAGCGTTGAGGTGCCCCCTAGCAACTATGGCTACACCTTC
CDR3aa: CSVEVPPSNYGYTF
d_gene: -
j_gene: TRBJ1-2
abundance: -
v_gene: TRBV29-1

CDR3nt: TGTGCCAGCAGCGTAGCGGGGGCGCCAAGCAATGAGCAGTTCTTC
CDR3aa: CASSVAGAPSNEQFF
d_gene: -
j_gene: TRBJ2-1
abundance: -
v_gene: TRBV9

CDR3nt: TGCGCCAGCAGTCAATCTTACGGCGGCGCGGAAAAACTGTTTTTT
CDR3aa: CASSQSYGGAEKLFF
d_gene: -
j_gene: TRBJ1-4
abundance: -
v_gene: TRBV23-1

CDR3nt: TGCGCCAGCAGCTTGGGGGTAGCGGGGGACACCTACGAGCAGTACTTC
CDR3aa: CASSLGVAGDTYEQYF
d_gene: TRBD2
j_gene: TRBJ2-7
abundance: once
v_gene: TRBV5-1

CDR3nt: TGCGCCAGCAGTGATAGCGGGGAAGAGACCCAGTACTTC
CDR3aa: CASSDSGEETQYF
d_gene: TRBD2
j_gene: TRBJ2-5
abundance: once
v_gene: TRBV10-2

CDR3nt: TGCAGCGTTGATCCCACGACGGGAAGCACAGATACGCAGTATTTT
CDR3aa: CSVDPTTGSTDTQYF
d_gene: -
j_gene: TRBJ2-3
abundance: -
v_gene: TRBV29-1

CDR3nt: TGCGCCAGCTCCCCGGGACTAGCGGAGCAGTACTTC
CDR3aa: CASSPGLAEQYF
d_gene: TRBD2
j_gene: TRBJ2-7
abundance: once
v_gene: TRBV10-1

CDR3nt: TGCAGTGCTAGAAGGGGTTATAGCAATCAGCCCCAGCATTTT
CDR3aa: CSARRGYSNQPQHF
d_gene: -
j_gene: TRBJ1-5
abundance: -
v_gene: TRBV20-1

CDR3nt: TGTGCCAGCAGCCAAATCAGGATTAATGAGCAGTTCTTC
CDR3aa: CASSQIRINEQFF
d_gene: -
j_gene: TRBJ2-1
abundance: -
v_gene: TRBV6-2/TRBV6-3

CDR3nt: TGCAGTGCTAGGGCTAGCGGGGGGGGTTGGGAGCAGTTCTTC
CDR3aa: CSARASGGGWEQFF
d_gene: TRBD2
j_gene: TRBJ2-1
abundance: -
v_gene: TRBV20-1

CDR3nt: TGTGCCAGCAGTTCTCCGCTGGCTCTCGGGTATAATTCACCCCTCCACTTT
CDR3aa: CASSSPLALGYNSPLHF
d_gene: -
j_gene: TRBJ1-6
abundance: -
v_gene: TRBV27

CDR3nt: TGTGCCAGCAGCTCCCTCCCCTCCGGGACCCCGGGAGGCTACACCTTC
CDR3aa: CASSSLPSGTPGGYTF
d_gene: -
j_gene: TRBJ1-2
abundance: -
v_gene: TRBV7-8